The entry below describes one T cell receptor beta chain. This specimen comes from a study of blood T cell repertoires in COVID-19. Whole-study context: The samples span acute and convalescent COVID-19 from the United States, Italy and Spain. The cDNA or gDNA used as material had been derived from T cells, B-cell-depleted T cells, or PBMCs.

V lost 3 bases to trimming and J lost 6 bases, with 18 bases between them. CDR1 SEHNR and CDR2 FQNEAQ come from the germline V gene (reference sequence). CDR3 size: 16 residues. Clones were read by immunoSEQ multiplex PCR, and TCRdb kept only the in-frame ones, dropping some. The sample carries 25,000 or so clones, 90% to 95% recorded once. The gene calls are TRBV7-9 and TRBJ1-5; D call uncertain. Material: peripheral blood. The clonotype originates from a woman between 50 and 59 years old with active COVID-19. The CDR3 loop is CASSFAMELASQPQHF. As DNA, the CDR3 is TGTGCCAGCAGCTTTGCTATGGAATTGGCTAGTCAGCCCCAGCATTTT.